This TCR beta chain derives from a study of T cell changes during pregnancy in multiple sclerosis (dated by TCRdb to between 2019 and 2020). About the full investigation: The study looked at changes in the T cell repertoire across pregnancy in women with multiple sclerosis.

Of note for this clone: Its antigen is not yet known. Per-nucleotide qualities are absent, and no much larger clonotype sits a single base away.

From a lookup of the germline V gene, CDR1 and CDR2 are MDHEN and SYDVKM. Trimming accounts for 6 bases at V and 2 bases at J, while the number of junction bases matched to no gene is 9. The CDR3 holds 15 amino acids from the cysteine to the phenylalanine. The entry retains the CDR3 DNA only, 45 bases that are in frame from base 1. Receptor amplification or capture employed the immunoSEQ multiplex PCR assay. This immuneACCESS table, as held by TCRdb, lists in-frame sequences with V and J called but not all clones. Of the missing ones, under half trace to an unresolved V gene in checked studies; the others have no known cause. The table for this sample lists just under 65,000 clones; about nine tenths of them were counted only once. Over 2% of the sample belongs to the ten largest clones.

The V and J segments used are TRBV28 and TRBJ2-5; 7 bases in between match TRBD2. The source material was peripheral blood, sampled in the third trimester of pregnancy. The source is a female donor in good health, enrolled as a control in a pregnancy study. Here is the DNA: TGTGCCAGCAGCCATTCCGGGAGGTCACAAGAGACCCAGTACTTC. Its translation reads: CASSHSGRSQETQYF. With all but the CDR3 taken from the reference TRBV28 and TRBJ2-5 genes, the full variable domain is: DVKVTQSSRYLVKRTGEKVFLECVQDMDHENMFWYRQDPGLGLRLIYFSYDVKMKEKGDIPEGYSVSREKKERFSLILESASTNQTSMYLCASSHSGRSQETQYFGPGTRLLVL.